The 3 T cell receptor beta chains below come from one sample, sequenced in a study of human T cells and chemical hapten exposure. Sample time point: patch test 1, 2 weeks after DPC sensitization. Treatment denoted: therapeutic diphenylcyclopropenone sensitization with weekly scalp DPC. Each CDR3 protein gets one entry after TCRdb re-called the RACE reads with MiXCR. Here the sample spans some 94,000 distinct CDR3 sequences, around 12% being singletons. This specimen was whole blood, taken in connection with sensitization to the hapten diphenylcyclopropenone (DPC). The receptor source for this set is a woman in her forties with alopecia areata. Some clones in this sample may be carry-over from other donors' samples.

This clonotype was observed a handful of times. This chain links TRBV20-1 with TRBJ2-3, with 9 positions matching TRBD1. Germline V gives CDR1 DFQATT, CDR2 SNEGSKA (reference sequence). V lost 5 bases, J lost 0 bases, and 15 bases stayed unmatched. The CDR3 covers 18 residues. The CDR3 here is CSAPGQGPSTTSTDTQYF. The CDR3 DNA reads TGCAGTGCTCCGGGACAGGGTCCCTCAACTACTAGCACAGATACGCAGTATTTT.

This clonotype was observed at least ten times. The chain couples TRBV20-1 to TRBJ2-7; a weak D match, TRBD1 (7 bases). This CDR3 region has 16 residues. Trimming shortened V by 0 bases and J by 3 bases, and 18 bases separated the two germline ends. Germline CDR1 is DFQATT and CDR2 is SNEGSKA (reference sequence). The CDR3 loop is CSARDTGAGQHYEQYF. Here the CDR3 DNA reads TGCAGTGCTAGAGATACGGGGGCGGGACAGCACTACGAGCAGTACTTC.

Concerning this clonotype: An end of the junction differs from the germline gene, which may be a read error. The rearrangement uses TRBV12-3 or TRBV12-4 and TRBJ1-2; D uncertain. The CDR3 extends over 13 amino acids. DNA for the CDR3: TGTGCCAGCAGTTTCGCGGGGTACACTGGCTACATCTTC. Protein product: CASSFAGYTGYIF.